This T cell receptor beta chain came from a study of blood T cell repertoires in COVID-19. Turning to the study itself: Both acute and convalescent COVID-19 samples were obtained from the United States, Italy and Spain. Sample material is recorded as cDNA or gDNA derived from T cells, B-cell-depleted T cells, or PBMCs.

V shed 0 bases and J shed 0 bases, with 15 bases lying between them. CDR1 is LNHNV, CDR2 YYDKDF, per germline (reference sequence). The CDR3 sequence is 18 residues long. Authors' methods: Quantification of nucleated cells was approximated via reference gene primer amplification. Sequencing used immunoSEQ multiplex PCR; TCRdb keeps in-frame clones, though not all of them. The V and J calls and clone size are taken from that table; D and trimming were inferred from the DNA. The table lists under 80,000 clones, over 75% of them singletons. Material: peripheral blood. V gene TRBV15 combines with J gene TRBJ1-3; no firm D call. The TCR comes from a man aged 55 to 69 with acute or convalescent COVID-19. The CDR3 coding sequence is TGTGCCACCAGCAGAGATCCCGTACCAACGAGCTCTGGAAACACCATATATTTT. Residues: CATSRDPVPTSSGNTIYF.